One sample yielded the 15 T cell receptor beta chains listed below, sequenced in a study of OX40 agonist ivuxolimab in advanced cancers. TCRdb keeps only in-frame clones here, not all; method: immunoSEQ multiplex PCR. In the table there are about 66,000 clones, roughly nine tenths of which are singletons. The sample here was CD4+ or CD8+ T cells sorted from blood, taken in a trial of the OX40 agonist ivuxolimab. Source of these receptors: an adult with an advanced solid tumor such as melanoma, head and neck, liver or kidney cancer.

This chain joins TRBV5-1 and TRBJ2-1; 8 nucleotides match TRBD1. CDR3 size: 16 residues. Germline V gene sequence: CDR1 SGHRS, CDR2 YFSETQ. The V and J ends lost 4 bases and 8 bases, in that order; junction bases with no gene match: 14. The CDR3: CASSTQGAGGFDEQFF. The CDR3 nucleotides are TGCGCCAGCAGCACCCAGGGGGCAGGAGGTTTTGATGAGCAGTTCTTC. The variable domain in full, completed from reference TRBV5-1 and TRBJ2-1, reads KAGVTQTPRYLIKTRGQQVTLSCSPISGHRSVSWYQQTPGQGLQFLFEYFSETQRNKGNFPGRFSGRQFSNSRSEMNVSTLELGDSALYLCASSTQGAGGFDEQFFGPGTRLTVL.

The V gene is TRBV7-2, the J gene TRBJ2-1; D might be TRBD1 or TRBD2, each matching 5 bases. Trimming removed 4 bases at V and 8 bases at J, with 18 bases between. CDR3 size: 15 residues. Germline-derived CDR1 and CDR2 are SGHTA and FQGNSA. CDR3 in DNA: TGTGCCAGCAGCTCGGGACGAAGCTATTCGGATGAGCAGTTCTTC. Residues: CASSSGRSYSDEQFF.

This chain connects TRBV5-3 to TRBJ2-5; the match to TRBD1 covers 8 bases. TRBV5-3 is given ORF status, its function remaining uncertain. Germline trimming cut 0 bases from V and 0 bases from J; bases unmatched to any gene: 22. The CDR3 is 22 residues long. The CDR3 region is CARSLVRDRKLTSRRDQETQYF. In DNA form, the CDR3 reads TGTGCCAGAAGCTTGGTCCGGGACAGGAAATTAACTAGCAGGAGGGACCAAGAGACCCAGTACTTC.

V usage is TRBV11-1 and J usage is TRBJ2-1, with 13 positions matching TRBD2. CDR1 SGHAT and CDR2 FQDESV come from the germline V gene (reference sequence). With 6 bases clipped from V and 9 bases from J, the junction kept 8 bases outside the gene matches. The CDR3 has 15 amino acids. CDR3 region: CASSLGLAGKGEQFF. The CDR3 DNA follows: TGTGCCAGCAGTTTGGGACTAGCGGGAAAAGGTGAGCAGTTCTTC.

The rearrangement joins TRBV7-2 to TRBJ1-5, with TRBD1 as a possible D gene (6 bases). V lost 5 bases to trimming and J lost 1 base, with 12 bases between them. Looked up from germline, CDR1 is SGHTA and CDR2 is FQGNSA. The CDR3 runs to 15 residues. Here the CDR3 DNA reads TGTGCCAGCAGCATCCAGGGGTGGAGCAATCAGCCCCAGCATTTT. This codes for CASSIQGWSNQPQHF.

This rearrangement joins TRBV5-8 to TRBJ2-5; D possibly corresponds to TRBD2 (5 bases). Germline CDR1 SGHTS, CDR2 YDEGEE. CDR3 length: 15 residues. The V gene lost 4 bases and the J gene lost 2 bases, with 15 bases spanning the gap. The CDR3 nucleotides read TGTGCCAGCAGCCACGGCGGACTCTGGCAAGAGACCCAGTACTTC. Protein product: CASSHGGLWQETQYF. Looking up the rest from reference TRBV5-8 and TRBJ2-5 gives the full variable domain: EAGVTQSPTHLIKTRGQQATLRCSPISGHTSVYWYQQALGLGLQFLLWYDEGEERNRGNFPPRFSGRQFPNYSSELNVNALELEDSALYLCASSHGGLWQETQYFGPGTRLLVL.

This clone was counted only a few times. The chain couples TRBV11-1 to TRBJ2-3; 7 bases are shared with TRBD1. Germline lookup yields CDR1 SGHAT and CDR2 FQDESV (reference sequence). CDR3 length equals 15 residues. V lost 10 bases, J lost 3 bases, and 13 bases stayed unmatched. The CDR3 loop is CATNDREIGTDTQYF. CDR3 in DNA: TGTGCCACGAACGACAGGGAAATCGGGACAGATACGCAGTATTTT.

The J gene is TRBJ1-1, the V gene TRBV10-1; D not resolved. Trimming removed 3 bases from V and 1 base from J, with 6 bases in between. The CDR3 length is 13 residues. Germline V gene data show CDR1 as WNHNN and CDR2 as SYGVQD (reference sequence). CDR3 residues: CASSEERNTEAFF. Written as DNA, the CDR3 is TGCGCCAGCAGTGAAGAGAGGAACACTGAAGCTTTCTTT.

The chain recombines TRBV28 with TRBJ1-2, with D maybe TRBD1 (6 bases). V dropped 5 bases and J dropped 0 bases, with 16 bases sitting between them. The CDR3 length is 16 residues. Germline V CDR1 and CDR2: MDHEN, SYDVKM. The CDR3 DNA follows: TGTGCCAGCAGTCAAGGGGGAGAGGGATCTAACTATGGCTACACCTTC. It yields the protein CASSQGGEGSNYGYTF.

Of note for this clone: This sample includes further DNA sequences coding for the same CDR3. The rearrangement uses TRBV18 and TRBJ2-1; 7 bases map to TRBD2. Trimming removed 2 bases from V and 5 bases from J; junction bases left unmatched: 0. CDR1 and CDR2 from the germline V gene are KGHSH and LQKENI. The CDR3 is 13 amino acids. CDR3 amino acids: CASSPGLDNEQFF. The CDR3 DNA sequence: TGTGCCAGCTCACCAGGACTAGACAATGAGCAGTTCTTC.

The gene calls are TRBV2 and TRBJ2-7; TRBD2 matches at 7 bases. Germline V lookup: CDR1 SNHLY, CDR2 FYNNEI. The CDR3 is 13 amino acids. With V trimmed by 5 bases and J by 2 bases, 3 bases remained unmatched. For the CDR3, the DNA is TGTGCCAGCAGTCAGAGCGGGACCTACGAGCAGTACTTC. It encodes CASSQSGTYEQYF.

This sequence joins TRBV30 and TRBJ2-4; D is unresolved. CDR3 length: 14 amino acids. V was pared by 1 base and J by 7 bases, with 14 bases between. The germline CDR1 and CDR2 sequences are GTSNPN and SVGIG (reference sequence). Here the CDR3 reads CAWSGTVARNIQYF. CDR3 nucleotides: TGTGCCTGGAGTGGTACAGTCGCCCGGAACATTCAGTACTTC.

This clone was seen a few times. The rearrangement joins TRBV7-6 to TRBJ1-3; the D gene is possibly TRBD1 (5 bases). Deletions cut 5 bases from V and 0 bases from J, with 17 bases between. CDR1 is SGHVS and CDR2 is FNYEAQ in the germline V gene. The CDR3 contains 17 residues. The CDR3 here is CASSLGPTGSSGNTIYF. The CDR3 DNA reads as TGTGCCAGCAGCCTTGGACCCACAGGCAGCTCTGGAAACACCATATATTTT.

The V and J genes are TRBV6-5 and TRBJ2-1, with TRBD2 matching over 12 bases. The CDR3 length is 15 residues. CDR1 is MNHEY and CDR2 is SVGAGI in the germline V gene. V lost 0 bases to trimming and J lost 8 bases; unmatched junction nucleotides: 2. The CDR3 DNA reads TGTGCCAGCAGTTACTCGACTAGCGGGAGTGATGAGCAGTTCTTC. Its protein is CASSYSTSGSDEQFF.

Only one count was recorded for this clone. The rearrangement uses TRBV28 and TRBJ1-5; D is unresolved. Germline values: CDR1 MDHEN, CDR2 SYDVKM. V lost 5 bases and J 0 bases, leaving 2 bases between the germline ends. The CDR3 is 12 amino acids. CDR3 DNA sequence: TGTGCCAGCAGTGTTAGCAATCAGCCCCAGCATTTT. This gives the protein CASSVSNQPQHF. Together with reference TRBV28 and TRBJ1-5, the CDR3 gives the full variable domain: DVKVTQSSRYLVKRTGEKVFLECVQDMDHENMFWYRQDPGLGLRLIYFSYDVKMKEKGDIPEGYSVSREKKERFSLILESASTNQTSMYLCASSVSNQPQHFGDGTRLSIL.